This T cell receptor (beta chain) was identified during a study of cytomegalovirus exposure and HLA in healthy donors. The CDR3 runs 15 residues. V dropped 6 bases and J dropped 3; count of bases not matched to a gene: 5. The germline V gene has CDR1 MNHNY and CDR2 SVGAGI (reference sequence). General observations from the study: In vitro assays verified that a few CMV-associated chains recognized CMV antigens specifically. Donors belonging to an Asian-associated ancestry cluster reportedly showed fewer N-insertions in productive TCRs than the 666-donor mean, according to what a later analysis found.

Remarks on this clone: What it recognizes is unknown.

The PCR contained 60 Vbeta and 13 Jbeta primers. Some clones are missing from TCRdb's copy, which holds only in-frame ones; the method was immunoSEQ multiplex PCR. The table records about 120,000 clones, 79% of them present only once. The clonotype was recovered from a man aged 25-45 years in good health and CMV-seropositive. The sequenced sample consisted of PBMCs. The rearrangement uses TRBV6-6 and TRBJ1-1; 12 nucleotides match TRBD1. This CDR3 is CASRSGQGAYTEAFF. In nucleotides, the CDR3 is TGTGCCAGCAGATCGGGACAGGGGGCATACACTGAAGCTTTCTTT.